The 15 T cell receptor beta chains reported below all come from one sample, sequenced in a study of blood T cell repertoires in COVID-19. Only in-frame clones appear in the TCRdb table, and some are missing; sequencing was by immunoSEQ multiplex PCR. The sample consists of 240,000 or so clones, around 86% of them appearing once. Sequences were obtained from PBMCs or T cells enriched from blood (not recorded which). The receptors come from a middle-aged woman with acute COVID-19.

The chain carries TRBV24-1 and TRBJ2-3, with 12 bases that match TRBD1. The CDR3 runs 16 residues. V lost 4 bases and J lost 4; bases outside the gene matches: 5. From germline, CDR1 is KGHDR and CDR2 SFDVKD. The chain's CDR3 is CATSDPGTGGSDTQYF. The DNA of the CDR3 is TGTGCCACCAGTGACCCCGGGACAGGGGGCTCAGATACGCAGTATTTT.

The J gene is TRBJ2-3, the V gene TRBV2, with 10 bases fitting TRBD1. CDR3 size: 13 residues. Germline V lookup: CDR1 SNHLY, CDR2 FYNNEI. The V and J ends lost 6 bases and 3 bases, in that order; junction bases with no gene match: 0. CDR3 in DNA: TGTGCCAGCAGGGACAGGGGGACAGATACGCAGTATTTT. Its protein product is CASRDRGTDTQYF.

The V and J genes are TRBV20-1 and TRBJ2-7; TRBD2 matches 11 bases. The germline V gene encodes CDR1 DFQATT and CDR2 SNEGSKA (reference sequence). Germline trimming cut 3 bases from V and 3 bases from J; bases unmatched to any gene: 7. The CDR3 consists of 15 residues. CDR3 loop: CSASGGGTSGYEQYF. The CDR3 DNA sequence: TGCAGTGCTAGTGGGGGGGGGACTAGCGGCTACGAGCAGTACTTC.

This clone has at least ten counts. The V gene is TRBV15, the J gene TRBJ2-2, with D perhaps TRBD1 (6 bases). CDR1 is LNHNV, CDR2 YYDKDF, per germline (reference sequence). The CDR3 runs to 14 residues. Trimming took 8 bases from V and 2 from J, leaving 12 bases between them. CDR3 bases: TGTGCCACCGGAAGACAGGAAAACACCGGGGAGCTGTTTTTT. This gives the protein CATGRQENTGELFF.

Only one count was recorded for this clone. The chain combines TRBV4-1 with TRBJ2-1; 8 nucleotides agree with TRBD2. CDR1 and CDR2 from the germline V gene are MGHRA and YSYEKL. V lost 3 bases to trimming and J lost 8 bases; unmatched junction nucleotides: 12. The CDR3 runs 16 residues. CDR3 amino acids: CASSQDPGLGFYEQFF. The CDR3 DNA follows: TGCGCCAGCAGCCAGGATCCGGGACTAGGTTTTTATGAGCAGTTCTTC.

The CDR3 region has the DNA TGTGCCTGGGCGGGCTCCTACAATGAGCAGTTCTTC. This gives the protein CAWAGSYNEQFF. The chain is built from TRBV30 and TRBJ2-1, with D maybe TRBD2 (5 bases). The CDR3 is 12 amino acids. Germline CDR1 is GTSNPN and CDR2 is SVGIG (reference sequence). The V end lost 5 bases, the J end lost 0 bases, and 5 bases lay between the germline ends.

The chain combines TRBV10-2 with TRBJ2-3; 8 bases agree with TRBD2. CDR1 and CDR2 from the germline V gene are WSHSY and SAAADI. CDR3 length: 14 residues. The DNA for the CDR3 is TGCGCTACGACCGGGGGGGGCGGAACAGATACGCAGTATTTT. Protein sequence: CATTGGGGTDTQYF.

There are a few counts of this clone. The V and J genes are TRBV5-1 and TRBJ1-1; possibly TRBD1 for D (6 bases). Trimming removed 6 bases at V and 1 base at J, with 13 bases between. This CDR3 is built from 14 residues. Germline CDR1 SGHRS, CDR2 YFSETQ. CDR3 region: CASTISGANTEAFF. CDR3 bases: TGCGCCAGCACCATCTCAGGGGCGAACACTGAAGCTTTCTTT.

The chain carries TRBV7-8 and TRBJ2-2, with no clear D. V was trimmed by 1 base and J by 6 bases, leaving 12 bases between them. CDR1 SGHVS and CDR2 FQNEAQ come from the germline V gene. The CDR3 spans 15 residues. The CDR3 DNA reads TGTGCCAGCAGCTTAGAGGTTAGCAAGTCCGGGGAGCTGTTTTTT. It yields the protein CASSLEVSKSGELFF.

The chain uses TRBV6-5 and TRBJ2-3; 7 nucleotides agree with TRBD2. V gave up 5 bases and J gave up 4 bases; unmatched junction bases: 3. Germline CDR1 is MNHEY and CDR2 is SVGAGI. The CDR3 spans 13 residues. CDR3 nucleotide sequence: TGTGCCAGCAGTCGAGCGGGATCAGATACGCAGTATTTT. This sequence encodes CASSRAGSDTQYF.

This clone was detected only a few times. This chain links TRBV7-2 with TRBJ1-5; D not certain. There are 15 residues in the CDR3. Germline loops: CDR1 SGHTA, CDR2 FQGNSA. Trimming pared 1 base from V and 2 bases from J, leaving 9 bases between. The CDR3 reads CASSLVPLGNQPQHF. In DNA form, the CDR3 reads TGTGCCAGCAGCTTAGTCCCCTTAGGCAATCAGCCCCAGCATTTT.

The J gene is TRBJ2-3, the V gene TRBV29-1; 8 nucleotides agree with TRBD2. CDR3 length equals 18 residues. With V trimmed by 3 bases and J by 1 base, 15 bases remained unmatched. Germline values: CDR1 SQVTM, CDR2 ANQGSEA. The DNA of the CDR3 is TGCAGCGTTGATGGAGAAAATAAAGCGGGAGTGGGCACAGATACGCAGTATTTT. Translation: CSVDGENKAGVGTDTQYF.

This chain connects TRBV24-1 to TRBJ2-5; perhaps TRBD2 as D (5 bases). The CDR3 contains 14 residues. The germline V gene encodes CDR1 KGHDR and CDR2 SFDVKD. Trimming took 5 bases from V and 2 from J, leaving 11 bases between them. This CDR3 reads CATSGGSPQETQYF. DNA of the CDR3: TGTGCCACCAGTGGCGGGTCTCCTCAAGAGACCCAGTACTTC.

This clone turned up a few times. The chain joins TRBV5-1 to TRBJ2-7; 9 bases line up with TRBD1. From germline, CDR1 is SGHRS and CDR2 YFSETQ. The CDR3 is 15 residues long. Losses at the gene ends were 3 bases for V and 5 bases for J; bases not matched to a gene: 9. CDR3 residues: CASSSPTGGIDEQYF. The CDR3 bases are TGCGCCAGCAGCTCCCCTACAGGGGGCATCGACGAGCAGTACTTC.

CDR3 DNA sequence: TGTGCCAGTAGTCAGGAGGGCGTGATCACCGGGGAGCTGTTTTTT. This encodes CASSQEGVITGELFF. The chain is built from TRBV19 and TRBJ2-2; possibly TRBD2 for D (6 bases). The germline gives CDR1 LNHDA, CDR2 SQIVND (reference sequence). CDR3 length: 15 residues. V was cut by 5 bases and J by 4 bases, with 14 bases left in between.